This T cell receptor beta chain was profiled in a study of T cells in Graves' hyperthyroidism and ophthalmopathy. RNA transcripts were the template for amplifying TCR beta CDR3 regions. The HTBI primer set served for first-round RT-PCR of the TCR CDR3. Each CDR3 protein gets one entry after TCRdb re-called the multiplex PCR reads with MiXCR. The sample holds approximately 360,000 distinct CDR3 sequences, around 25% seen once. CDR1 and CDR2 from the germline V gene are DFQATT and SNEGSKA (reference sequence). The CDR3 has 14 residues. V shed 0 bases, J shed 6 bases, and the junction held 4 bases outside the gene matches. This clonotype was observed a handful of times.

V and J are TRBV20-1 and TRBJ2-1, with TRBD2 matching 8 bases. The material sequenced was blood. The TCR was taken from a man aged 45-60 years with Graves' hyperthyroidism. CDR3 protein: CSARDSGGPNEQFF. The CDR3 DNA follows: TGCAGTGCTAGAGATTCGGGAGGGCCCAATGAGCAGTTCTTC.